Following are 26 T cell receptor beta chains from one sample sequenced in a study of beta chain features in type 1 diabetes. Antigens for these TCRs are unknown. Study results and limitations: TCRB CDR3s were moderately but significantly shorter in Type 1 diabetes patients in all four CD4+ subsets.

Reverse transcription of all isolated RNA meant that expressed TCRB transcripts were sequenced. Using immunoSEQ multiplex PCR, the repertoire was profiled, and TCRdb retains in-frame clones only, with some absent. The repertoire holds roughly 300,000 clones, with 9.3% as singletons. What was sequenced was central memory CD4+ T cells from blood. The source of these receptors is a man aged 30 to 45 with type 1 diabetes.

The CDR3 DNA reads as TGTGCCAGCAGCTTGGGGGGCGGGACTAGCACAGATACGCAGTATTTT. Its protein is CASSLGGGTSTDTQYF. This sequence joins TRBV11-2 and TRBJ2-3; D possibly uses TRBD1 or TRBD2 (6 bases each). The germline V gene encodes CDR1 SGHAT and CDR2 FQNNGV. This CDR3 region has 16 residues. Deletions cut 3 bases from V and 0 bases from J, with 13 bases between.

CDR3 region: CASSQKGAGPQYNSPLHF. As DNA, the CDR3 is TGTGCCAGCAGCCAAAAAGGGGCCGGACCACAATATAATTCACCCCTCCACTTT. The V gene is TRBV4-2, the J gene TRBJ1-6; D is perhaps TRBD1 (5 bases). CDR1 and CDR2 (germline): LGHNA, YNFKEQ. The CDR3 length is 18 residues. The ends were cut back, 2 bases at V and 4 bases at J, with 18 bases in the middle.

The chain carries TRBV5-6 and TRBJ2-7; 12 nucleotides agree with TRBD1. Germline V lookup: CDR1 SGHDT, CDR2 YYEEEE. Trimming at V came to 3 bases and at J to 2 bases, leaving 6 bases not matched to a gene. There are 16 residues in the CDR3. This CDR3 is CASSYAGTGGPYEQYF. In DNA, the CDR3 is TGTGCCAGCAGCTACGCCGGGACAGGGGGCCCCTACGAGCAGTACTTC.

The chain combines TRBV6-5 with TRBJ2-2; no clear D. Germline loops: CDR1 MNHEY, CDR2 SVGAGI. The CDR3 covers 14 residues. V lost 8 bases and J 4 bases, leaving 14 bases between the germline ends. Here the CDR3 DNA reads TGTGCCAGCGGTAGCACGACAATCACCGGGGAGCTGTTTTTT. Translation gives CASGSTTITGELFF.

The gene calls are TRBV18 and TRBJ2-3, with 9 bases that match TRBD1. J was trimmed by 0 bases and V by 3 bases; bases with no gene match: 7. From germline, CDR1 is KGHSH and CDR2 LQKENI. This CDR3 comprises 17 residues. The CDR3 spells CASSPPGQGRSTDTQYF. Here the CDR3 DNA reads TGTGCCAGCTCACCCCCTGGACAGGGGAGGAGCACAGATACGCAGTATTTT. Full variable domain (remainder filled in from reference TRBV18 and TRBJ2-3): NAGVMQNPRHLVRRRGQEARLRCSPMKGHSHVYWYRQLPEEGLKFMVYLQKENIIDESGMPKERFSAEFPKEGPSILRIQQVVRGDSAAYFCASSPPGQGRSTDTQYFGPGTRLTVL.

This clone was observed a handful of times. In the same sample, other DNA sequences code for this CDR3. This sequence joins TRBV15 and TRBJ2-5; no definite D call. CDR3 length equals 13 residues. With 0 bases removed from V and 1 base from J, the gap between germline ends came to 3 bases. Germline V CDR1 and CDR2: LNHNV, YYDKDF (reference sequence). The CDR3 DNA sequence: TGTGCCACCAGCAGAGACCCCCAAGAGACCCAGTACTTC. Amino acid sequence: CATSRDPQETQYF.

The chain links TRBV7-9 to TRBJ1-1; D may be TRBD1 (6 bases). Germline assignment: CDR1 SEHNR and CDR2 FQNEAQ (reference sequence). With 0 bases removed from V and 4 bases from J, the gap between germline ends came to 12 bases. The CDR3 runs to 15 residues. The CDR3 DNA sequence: TGTGCCAGCAGCTTAGCGAAGGGGGGAGGCACTGAAGCTTTCTTT. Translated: CASSLAKGGGTEAFF.

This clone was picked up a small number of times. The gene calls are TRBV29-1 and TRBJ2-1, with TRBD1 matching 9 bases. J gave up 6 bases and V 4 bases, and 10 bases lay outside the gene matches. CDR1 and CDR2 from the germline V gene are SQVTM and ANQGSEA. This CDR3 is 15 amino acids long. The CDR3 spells CSVARDRVGGNEQFF. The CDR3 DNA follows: TGCAGCGTTGCACGGGACAGGGTAGGGGGCAATGAGCAGTTCTTC.

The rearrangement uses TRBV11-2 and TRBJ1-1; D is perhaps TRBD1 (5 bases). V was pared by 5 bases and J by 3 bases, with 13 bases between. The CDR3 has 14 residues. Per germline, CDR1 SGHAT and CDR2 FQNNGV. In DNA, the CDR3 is TGTGCCAGCAGCCCAATGGCGACAGACACTGAAGCTTTCTTT. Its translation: CASSPMATDTEAFF.

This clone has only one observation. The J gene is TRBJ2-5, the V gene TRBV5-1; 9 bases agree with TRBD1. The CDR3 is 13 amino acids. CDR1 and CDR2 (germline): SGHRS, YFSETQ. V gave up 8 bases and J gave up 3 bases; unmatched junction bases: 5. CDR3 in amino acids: CASHGTGKETQYF. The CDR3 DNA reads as TGCGCCAGTCATGGGACAGGGAAAGAGACCCAGTACTTC.

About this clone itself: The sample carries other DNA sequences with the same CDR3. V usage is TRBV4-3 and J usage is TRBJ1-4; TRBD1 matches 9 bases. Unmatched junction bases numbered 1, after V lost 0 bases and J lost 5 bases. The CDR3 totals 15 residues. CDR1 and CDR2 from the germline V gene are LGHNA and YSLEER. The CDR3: CASSQEGQGNEKLFF. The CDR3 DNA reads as TGCGCCAGCAGCCAAGAAGGACAGGGGAATGAAAAACTGTTTTTT.

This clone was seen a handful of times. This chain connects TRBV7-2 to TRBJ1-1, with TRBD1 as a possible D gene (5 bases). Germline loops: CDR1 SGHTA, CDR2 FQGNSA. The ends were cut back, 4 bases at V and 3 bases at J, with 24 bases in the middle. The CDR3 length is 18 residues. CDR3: CASSSAQPGLGGDTEAFF. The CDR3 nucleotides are TGTGCCAGCAGCTCCGCTCAACCGGGCCTGGGAGGGGACACTGAAGCTTTCTTT. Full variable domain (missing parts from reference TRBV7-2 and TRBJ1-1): GAGVSQSPSNKVTEKGKDVELRCDPISGHTALYWYRQSLGQGLEFLIYFQGNSAPDKSGLPSDRFSAERTGGSVSTLTIQRTQQEDSAVYLCASSSAQPGLGGDTEAFFGQGTRLTVV.

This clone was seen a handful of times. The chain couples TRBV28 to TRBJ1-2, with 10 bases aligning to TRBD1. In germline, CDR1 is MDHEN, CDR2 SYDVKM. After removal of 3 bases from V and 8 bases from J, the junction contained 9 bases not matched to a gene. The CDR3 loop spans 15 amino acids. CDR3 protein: CASSLRDRGRGGYTF. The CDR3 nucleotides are TGTGCCAGCAGTTTGCGGGACAGGGGTCGAGGGGGCTACACCTTC.

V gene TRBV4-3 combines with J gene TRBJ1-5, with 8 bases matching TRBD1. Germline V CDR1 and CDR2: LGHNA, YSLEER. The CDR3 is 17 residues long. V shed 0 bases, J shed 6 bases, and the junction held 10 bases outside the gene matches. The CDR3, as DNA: TGCGCCAGCAGCCAAGATGGGCCAGGGGGCGTAACTCAGCCCCAGCATTTT. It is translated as CASSQDGPGGVTQPQHF.

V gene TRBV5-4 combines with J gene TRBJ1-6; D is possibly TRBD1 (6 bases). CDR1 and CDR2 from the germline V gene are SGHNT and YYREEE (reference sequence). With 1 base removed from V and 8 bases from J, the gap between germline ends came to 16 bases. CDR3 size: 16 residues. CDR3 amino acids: CASSLLHRDGDSPLHF. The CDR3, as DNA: TGTGCCAGCAGCTTGTTACACAGGGACGGAGATTCACCCCTCCACTTT.

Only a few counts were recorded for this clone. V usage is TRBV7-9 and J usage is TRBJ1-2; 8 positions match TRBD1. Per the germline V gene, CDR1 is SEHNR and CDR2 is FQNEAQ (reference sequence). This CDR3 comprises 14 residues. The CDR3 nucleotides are TGTGGCACTAAGCGGACAGGGATGGACTATGGCTACACCTTC. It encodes CGTKRTGMDYGYTF.

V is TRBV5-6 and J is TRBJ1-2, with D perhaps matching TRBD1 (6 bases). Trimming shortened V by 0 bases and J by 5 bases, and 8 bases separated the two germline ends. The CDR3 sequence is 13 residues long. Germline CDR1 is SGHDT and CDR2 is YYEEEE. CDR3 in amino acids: CASSLGTDYGYTF. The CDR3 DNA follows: TGTGCCAGCAGCTTGGGGACAGATTATGGCTACACCTTC.

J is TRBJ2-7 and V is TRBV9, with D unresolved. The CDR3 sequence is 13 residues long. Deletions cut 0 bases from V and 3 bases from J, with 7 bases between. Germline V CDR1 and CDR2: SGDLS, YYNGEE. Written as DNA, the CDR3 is TGTGCCAGCAGCGTAGATCCAGGCTACGAGCAGTACTTC. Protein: CASSVDPGYEQYF. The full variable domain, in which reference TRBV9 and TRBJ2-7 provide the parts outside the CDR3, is DSGVTQTPKHLITATGQRVTLRCSPRSGDLSVYWYQQSLDQGLQFLIQYYNGEERAKGNILERFSAQQFPDLHSELNLSSLELGDSALYFCASSVDPGYEQYFGPGTRLTVT.

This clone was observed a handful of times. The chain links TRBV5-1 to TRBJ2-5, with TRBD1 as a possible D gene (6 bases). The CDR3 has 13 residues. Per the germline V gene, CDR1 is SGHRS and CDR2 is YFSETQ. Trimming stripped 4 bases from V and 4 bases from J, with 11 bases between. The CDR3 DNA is TGCGCCAGCAGCAAGGGGACAACAGAGACCCAGTACTTC. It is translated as CASSKGTTETQYF.

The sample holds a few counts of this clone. CDR3 sequence (DNA): TGTGCCAGCAGTCCATGGACAGGTCGAAACTATGGCTACACCTTC. Residues: CASSPWTGRNYGYTF. The chain links TRBV27 to TRBJ1-2, with TRBD1 matching 7 bases. Losses at the gene ends were 5 bases for V and 2 bases for J; bases not matched to a gene: 8. Germline CDR1 MNHEY, CDR2 SMNVEV (reference sequence). The CDR3 runs to 15 residues.

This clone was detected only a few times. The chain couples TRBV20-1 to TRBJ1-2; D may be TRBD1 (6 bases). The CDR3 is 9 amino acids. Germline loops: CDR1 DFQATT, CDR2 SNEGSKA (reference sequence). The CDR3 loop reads CRLFGQYTF. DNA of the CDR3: TGCAGACTCTTCGGACAGTACACCTTC.

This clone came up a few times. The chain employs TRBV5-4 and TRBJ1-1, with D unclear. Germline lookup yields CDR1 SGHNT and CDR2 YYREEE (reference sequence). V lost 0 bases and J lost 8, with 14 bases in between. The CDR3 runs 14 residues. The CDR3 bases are TGTGCCAGCAGCTTGGGGAGATCAGATCTGGAAGCTTTCTTT. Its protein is CASSLGRSDLEAFF. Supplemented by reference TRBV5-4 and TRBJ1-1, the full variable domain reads ETGVTQSPTHLIKTRGQQVTLRCSSQSGHNTVSWYQQALGQGPQFIFQYYREEENGRGNFPPRFSGLQFPNYSSELNVNALELDDSALYLCASSLGRSDLEAFFGQGTRLTVV.

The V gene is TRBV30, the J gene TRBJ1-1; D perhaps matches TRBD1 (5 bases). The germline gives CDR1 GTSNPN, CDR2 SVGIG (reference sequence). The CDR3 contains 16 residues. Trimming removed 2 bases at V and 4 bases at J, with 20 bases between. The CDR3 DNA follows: TGTGCCTGGAGTTCAATTCCCGGGACTGGGGGCACTGAAGCTTTCTTT. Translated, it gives CAWSSIPGTGGTEAFF.

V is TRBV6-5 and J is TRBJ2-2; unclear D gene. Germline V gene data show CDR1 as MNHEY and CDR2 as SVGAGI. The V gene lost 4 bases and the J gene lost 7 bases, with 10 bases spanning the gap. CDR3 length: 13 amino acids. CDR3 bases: TGTGCCAGCAGTTCTTCTTATAACGGGGAGCTGTTTTTT. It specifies CASSSSYNGELFF.

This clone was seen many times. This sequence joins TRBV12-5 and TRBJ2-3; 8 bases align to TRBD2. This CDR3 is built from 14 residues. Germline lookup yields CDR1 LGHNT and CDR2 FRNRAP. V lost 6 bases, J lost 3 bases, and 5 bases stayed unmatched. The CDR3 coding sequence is TGTGCTAGTGGCACAAGCGGGGGAACAGATACGCAGTATTTT. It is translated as CASGTSGGTDTQYF. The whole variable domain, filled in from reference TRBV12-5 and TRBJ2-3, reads DARVTQTPRHKVTEMGQEVTMRCQPILGHNTVFWYRQTMMQGLELLAYFRNRAPLDDSGMPKDRFSAEMPDATLATLKIQPSEPRDSAVYFCASGTSGGTDTQYFGPGTRLTVL.

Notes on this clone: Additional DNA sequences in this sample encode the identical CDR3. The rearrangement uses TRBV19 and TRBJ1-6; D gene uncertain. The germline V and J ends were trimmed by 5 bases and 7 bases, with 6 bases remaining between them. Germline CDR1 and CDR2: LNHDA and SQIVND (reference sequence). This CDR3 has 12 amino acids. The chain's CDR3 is CASSRRNSPLHF. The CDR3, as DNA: TGTGCCAGTAGTCGACGGAATTCACCCCTCCACTTT.